A single sample is the source of the 12 T cell receptor beta chains below, sequenced in a study of blood T cell repertoires in COVID-19. Assay used: immunoSEQ multiplex PCR; TCRdb lists only in-frame clones, some missing. Of around 250,000 clones listed, 80% to 90% are singletons. The sample comprised peripheral blood. These TCRs come from a man older than 75 with acute or convalescent COVID-19.

This clone showed up just once. This chain connects TRBV2 to TRBJ2-7, with 8 bases lining up with TRBD2. Germline loops: CDR1 SNHLY, CDR2 FYNNEI. There are 15 residues in the CDR3. V shed 6 bases, J shed 1 base, and the junction held 8 bases outside the gene matches. For the CDR3, the DNA is TGTGCCAGCAGAGACCTTAGCGGGGCATCCTACGAGCAGTACTTC. This codes for CASRDLSGASYEQYF.

J is TRBJ2-1 and V is TRBV20-1, with TRBD2 matching 9 bases. V lost 3 bases to trimming and J lost 7 bases; unmatched junction nucleotides: 10. Germline V gene sequence: CDR1 DFQATT, CDR2 SNEGSKA (reference sequence). The CDR3 covers 15 residues. CDR3 coding DNA: TGCAGTGCTAGTCCCTCGCCGGGACTAGCTAATGAGCAGTTCTTC. Translated: CSASPSPGLANEQFF.

In DNA, the CDR3 is TGTGCCAGCAGCCAAGTCGTCGGGAGGACCTTCAATGAGCAGTTCTTC. The encoded protein is CASSQVVGRTFNEQFF. V usage is TRBV3-1 (or the pseudogene TRBV3-2) and J usage is TRBJ2-1, with 7 bases identical to TRBD2. Trimming took 1 base from V and 6 from J; bases not matched to a gene: 9. The V gene's germline CDR1 is LGHDT and CDR2 YNNKEL (reference sequence). CDR3 size: 16 residues.

Here the CDR3 reads CASSVAHGDLYEQYF. The CDR3 DNA reads as TGTGCCAGCAGCGTAGCACACGGAGACCTCTACGAGCAGTACTTC. V and J are TRBV9 and TRBJ2-7; D not certain. V lost 0 bases and J lost 3, with 13 bases in between. The germline V gene has CDR1 SGDLS and CDR2 YYNGEE. The length of the CDR3 is 15 residues. Combining the CDR3 with reference TRBV9 and TRBJ2-7 gives the whole variable domain DSGVTQTPKHLITATGQRVTLRCSPRSGDLSVYWYQQSLDQGLQFLIQYYNGEERAKGNILERFSAQQFPDLHSELNLSSLELGDSALYFCASSVAHGDLYEQYFGPGTRLTVT.

The CDR3 loop is CASSLGDRGGQETQYF. The CDR3 DNA is TGTGCCAGCAGCTTAGGCGACAGGGGCGGTCAAGAGACCCAGTACTTC. The chain recombines TRBV7-9 with TRBJ2-5; TRBD1 matches 8 bases. The CDR3 totals 16 residues. Looked up from germline, CDR1 is SEHNR and CDR2 is FQNEAQ (reference sequence). The trim removed 1 base at V and 2 bases at J, leaving 6 bases unmatched.

The chain combines TRBV28 with TRBJ2-1; TRBD1 agrees at 11 bases. With V trimmed by 6 bases and J by 6 bases, 4 bases remained unmatched. This CDR3 has 14 amino acids. Looked up from germline, CDR1 is MDHEN and CDR2 is SYDVKM. CDR3 bases: TGTGCCAGCAGCGGGACAGGGGGGATCAATGAGCAGTTCTTC. It encodes CASSGTGGINEQFF.

J is TRBJ2-5 and V is TRBV19; 12 bases align to TRBD2. With 9 bases clipped from V and 2 bases from J, the junction kept 1 base outside the gene matches. Germline loops: CDR1 LNHDA, CDR2 SQIVND (reference sequence). The CDR3 spans 13 residues. The DNA for the CDR3 is TGTGCCAGCGGACTAGCGGGGCAAGAGACCCAGTACTTC. Its translation: CASGLAGQETQYF. Using reference TRBV19 and TRBJ2-5 for the parts outside the CDR3, the full variable domain is DGGITQSPKYLFRKEGQNVTLSCEQNLNHDAMYWYRQDPGQGLRLIYYSQIVNDFQKGDIAEGYSVSREKKESFPLTVTSAQKNPTAFYLCASGLAGQETQYFGPGTRLLVL.

This clone has a single count. The rearrangement joins TRBV24-1 to TRBJ2-7; D unresolved. V lost 3 bases to trimming and J lost 7 bases, with 9 bases between them. CDR1 KGHDR and CDR2 SFDVKD come from the germline V gene. The CDR3 runs 12 residues. CDR3 sequence: CATSDPTTEQYF. For the CDR3, the DNA is TGTGCCACCAGTGATCCCACAACGGAGCAGTACTTC.

The table lists this clone with a count of one. Other DNA sequences in the same sample also yield this CDR3. This sequence joins TRBV9 and TRBJ2-7, with D tentatively TRBD2 (5 bases). The CDR3 has 14 residues. CDR1 and CDR2 (germline): SGDLS, YYNGEE. With 2 bases removed from V and 3 bases from J, the gap between germline ends came to 12 bases. CDR3 loop: CASSVGGEGYEQYF. CDR3 bases: TGTGCCAGCAGCGTTGGCGGAGAGGGCTACGAGCAGTACTTC.

This clone was detected a few times. The rearrangement links TRBV7-6 to TRBJ2-7, with 9 positions matching TRBD1. Looked up from germline, CDR1 is SGHVS and CDR2 is FNYEAQ. The length of the CDR3 is 16 residues. V lost 4 bases and J lost 0; bases outside the gene matches: 7. The CDR3 loop reads CASSSTGGGSSYEQYF. For the CDR3, the DNA is TGTGCCAGCAGCTCCACAGGGGGCGGGAGCTCCTACGAGCAGTACTTC.

The chain couples TRBV28 to TRBJ2-6, with 7 bases identical to TRBD1. The CDR3 extends over 15 amino acids. The ends lost 6 bases at V and 1 base at J; junction bases unmatched: 3. The V gene's germline CDR1 is MDHEN and CDR2 SYDVKM. The chain's CDR3 is CASSGTASGANVLTF. The CDR3 nucleotides read TGTGCCAGCAGCGGGACAGCATCTGGGGCCAACGTCCTGACTTTC.

This clone was counted a few times. The chain carries TRBV11-1 and TRBJ2-7; no reliable D call. CDR3 length equals 12 residues. The germline V and J ends were trimmed by 0 bases and 6 bases, with 6 bases remaining between them. Germline assignment: CDR1 SGHAT and CDR2 FQDESV (reference sequence). CDR3 sequence: CASSLAYGEQYF. CDR3 nucleotides: TGTGCCAGCAGCTTAGCATACGGCGAGCAGTACTTC.